These 15 T cell receptor beta chains were sequenced from one sample in a study of vaccination effects on CD4 cells after COVID-19. Using immunoSEQ multiplex PCR, the repertoire was profiled, and TCRdb retains in-frame clones only, with some absent. The sample consists of 20,000 to 25,000 clones, approximately 64% of them appearing once. Sequencing in the ViraFEST assay came after antigen-specific CD4+ T cells had been expanded with viral peptide pools, which were used to stimulate PBMC. With approximately ten days of culture completed, CD4+ T cells were isolated. Vaccinees lacked prior SARS-CoV-2 infection and tested negative for nucleocapsid antibodies. No antigen is known for these receptors. Sequenced material: CD4+ T cells from PBMCs cultured with HCoV-OC43 spike peptides, taken before COVID-19 vaccination. Subset in this sample: HCoV-OC43 spike overlapping peptide pool stimulation. The receptors here all came from a human donor who received a COVID-19 vaccine.

The chain carries TRBV9 and TRBJ2-5; D unresolved. This CDR3 is built from 14 residues. The germline V and J ends were trimmed by 0 bases and 5 bases, with 11 bases remaining between them. Germline-derived CDR1 and CDR2 are SGDLS and YYNGEE. Here the CDR3 DNA reads TGTGCCAGCAGCGTAGGAACCCTTAGGGAGACCCAGTACTTC. It encodes CASSVGTLRETQYF.

DNA of the CDR3: TGTGCCAGCAGTTACTGGAGCGGGGGGGCGGTAGCGACCCAGTACTTC. It codes for CASSYWSGGAVATQYF. The chain has TRBV6-5 and TRBJ2-5; 10 nucleotides align to TRBD2. The ends lost 1 base at V and 7 bases at J; junction bases unmatched: 9. The CDR3 runs to 16 residues. The germline gives CDR1 MNHEY, CDR2 SVGAGI.

The chain joins TRBV7-9 to TRBJ1-2, with a tentative D call TRBD1 (5 bases). Trimming removed 5 bases at V and 10 bases at J, with 17 bases between. CDR1 and CDR2 from the germline V gene are SEHNR and FQNEAQ (reference sequence). CDR3 length: 13 residues. The DNA for the CDR3 is TGTGCCAGCAGCCACGGGACGTTTGTAGCCTACACCTTC. It codes for CASSHGTFVAYTF.

V usage is TRBV15 and J usage is TRBJ1-5, with D uncertain. Trimming removed 0 bases at V and 7 bases at J, with 13 bases between. Germline assignment: CDR1 LNHNV and CDR2 YYDKDF (reference sequence). The length of the CDR3 is 15 residues. This CDR3 is CATSRDKGSGQPQHF. DNA for the CDR3: TGTGCCACCAGCAGAGATAAGGGTAGTGGCCAGCCCCAGCATTTT. The full variable domain, in which reference TRBV15 and TRBJ1-5 provide the parts outside the CDR3, is DAMVIQNPRYQVTQFGKPVTLSCSQTLNHNVMYWYQQKSSQAPKLLFHYYDKDFNNEADTPDNFQSRRPNTSFCFLDIRSPGLGDTAMYLCATSRDKGSGQPQHFGDGTRLSIL.

V and J are TRBV6-5 and TRBJ1-5; D not certain. CDR1 MNHEY and CDR2 SVGAGI come from the germline V gene. The V end was cut by 1 base, the J end by 11 bases, with 9 bases between. The CDR3 runs to 12 residues. The CDR3 sequence: CASSYLGGSQHF. The CDR3 DNA reads TGTGCCAGCAGTTACTTAGGCGGTTCCCAGCATTTT.

This chain connects TRBV6-2 or TRBV6-3 to TRBJ2-5; 7 nucleotides line up with TRBD1. Germline CDR1 reads MNHEY; CDR2 reads SVGEGT. Trimming cost V 5 bases and J 8 bases; bases outside gene matches: 14. This CDR3 contains 15 residues. In nucleotides, the CDR3 is TGTGCCAGCAGTCAAACAGGGGCTTTCGTGAGAACCCAGTACTTC. Amino acid sequence: CASSQTGAFVRTQYF.

For the CDR3, the DNA is TGTGCCAGCAGTTACACCGGGACAGGTCCCTACGAGCAGTACTTC. The encoded protein is CASSYTGTGPYEQYF. The chain recombines TRBV6-6 with TRBJ2-7; the match to TRBD1 covers 8 bases. The CDR3 is 15 amino acids. Germline-derived CDR1 and CDR2 are MNHNY and SVGAGI (reference sequence). The junction had 5 bases not matched to a gene; V was cut back by 2 bases and J by 2 bases.

This chain connects TRBV27 to TRBJ2-7; 7 bases fit TRBD1. Germline values: CDR1 MNHEY, CDR2 SMNVEV (reference sequence). This CDR3 is built from 14 residues. V was pared by 6 bases and J by 0 bases, with 5 bases of the junction left unmatched. CDR3 in amino acids: CASREQGTSYEQYF. Here the CDR3 DNA reads TGTGCCAGCAGAGAACAGGGGACCTCCTACGAGCAGTACTTC.

The V call is TRBV11-2, the J call TRBJ2-5; D remains ambiguous. Germline V lookup: CDR1 SGHAT, CDR2 FQNNGV. The CDR3 has 12 residues. The V end lost 4 bases, the J end lost 4 bases, and 7 bases lay between the germline ends. The DNA for the CDR3 is TGTGCCAGCAGCTCGATCATAGAGACCCAGTACTTC. This translates into CASSSIIETQYF. Complete variable domain (other parts from reference TRBV11-2 and TRBJ2-5): EAGVAQSPRYKIIEKRQSVAFWCNPISGHATLYWYQQILGQGPKLLIQFQNNGVVDDSQLPKDRFSAERLKGVDSTLKIQPAKLEDSAVYLCASSSIIETQYFGPGTRLLVL.

The sample holds one count of this clone. The chain links TRBV19 to TRBJ1-2; TRBD1 matches at 7 bases. The V and J ends lost 2 bases and 7 bases, in that order; junction bases with no gene match: 4. The CDR3 loop spans 13 amino acids. CDR1 and CDR2 from the germline V gene are LNHDA and SQIVND (reference sequence). The CDR3 nucleotides are TGTGCCAGTAGTATAAGGGGGCCGGGTGGCTACACCTTC. It is translated as CASSIRGPGGYTF.

V and J are TRBV7-9 and TRBJ2-1; possibly TRBD1 for D (6 bases). V was shortened by 4 bases and J by 14 bases, with 15 bases between the two germline ends. The germline gives CDR1 SEHNR, CDR2 FQNEAQ (reference sequence). This CDR3 has 12 amino acids. CDR3 coding DNA: TGTGCCAGCAGCTACGGACAGCGGCGGGAGTTCTTC. Protein: CASSYGQRREFF.

The CDR3 sequence is CASSLDREKTQYF. For the CDR3, the DNA is TGCGCCAGCAGCCTGGACAGGGAAAAGACCCAGTACTTC. The chain carries TRBV4-1 and TRBJ2-5; TRBD1 agrees at 8 bases. This CDR3 has 13 amino acids. The germline gives CDR1 MGHRA, CDR2 YSYEKL. The V segment lost 4 bases and the J segment 6 bases; nucleotides outside the gene matches: 4.

This clone was seen more than once but under ten times. The rearrangement joins TRBV19 to TRBJ2-3, with 10 bases lining up with TRBD2. The length of the CDR3 is 14 residues. Trimming removed 2 bases from V and 7 bases from J; junction bases left unmatched: 3. Germline V gene lookup returns CDR1 LNHDA and CDR2 SQIVND (reference sequence). The CDR3 loop is CASSIRLAGYTQYF. CDR3 sequence (DNA): TGTGCCAGTAGTATACGACTAGCGGGTTATACGCAGTATTTT.

The chain uses TRBV6-6 and TRBJ2-5; no definite D call. The CDR3 has 15 amino acids. V was shortened by 6 bases and J by 6 bases, with 20 bases between the two germline ends. CDR1 and CDR2 (germline): MNHNY, SVGAGI (reference sequence). The CDR3 nucleotides read TGTGCCAGCAGCCTGCCGGGCTCCACCGAAAAGACCCAGTACTTC. This encodes CASSLPGSTEKTQYF.

The chain is built from TRBV6-6 and TRBJ1-1; tentative D call: TRBD1 (5 bases). The CDR3 consists of 14 residues. Germline V gene data show CDR1 as MNHNY and CDR2 as SVGAGI (reference sequence). V lost 4 bases to trimming and J lost 4 bases, with 13 bases between them. The CDR3 region has the DNA TGTGCCAGCAGTTCACACGGGGGTGGCACTGAAGCTTTCTTT. This gives the protein CASSSHGGGTEAFF.